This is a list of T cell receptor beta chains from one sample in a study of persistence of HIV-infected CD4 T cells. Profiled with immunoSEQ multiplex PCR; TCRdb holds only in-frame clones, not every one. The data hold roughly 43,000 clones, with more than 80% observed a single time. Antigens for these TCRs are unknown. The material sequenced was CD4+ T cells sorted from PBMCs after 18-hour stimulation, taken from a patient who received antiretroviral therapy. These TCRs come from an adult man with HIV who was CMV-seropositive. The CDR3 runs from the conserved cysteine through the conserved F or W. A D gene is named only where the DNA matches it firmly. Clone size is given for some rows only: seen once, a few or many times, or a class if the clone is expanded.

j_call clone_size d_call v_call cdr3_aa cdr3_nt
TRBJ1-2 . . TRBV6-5 CASRTPGPPYGYTF TGTGCCAGCAGAACCCCGGGACCGCCGTATGGCTACACCTTC
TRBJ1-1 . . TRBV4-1 CASSQEGFTEAFF TGCGCCAGCAGCCAAGAGGGGTTCACTGAAGCTTTCTTT
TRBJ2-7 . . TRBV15 CATSRDKGRRGLHEQYF TGTGCCACCAGCAGAGATAAGGGTAGGAGGGGGCTCCACGAGCAGTACTTC
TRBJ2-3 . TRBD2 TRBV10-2 CASKLGSGGPDTQYF TGCGCCAGCAAACTAGGTAGCGGGGGGCCAGATACGCAGTATTTT
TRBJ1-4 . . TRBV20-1 CSARDSEKLFF TGCAGTGCTAGAGATAGTGAAAAACTGTTTTTT
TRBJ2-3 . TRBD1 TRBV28 CASSVPGQGAADTQYF TGTGCCAGCAGTGTGCCGGGACAGGGGGCCGCAGATACGCAGTATTTT
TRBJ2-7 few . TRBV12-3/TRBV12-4 CASSLGQGSEQYF TGTGCCAGCAGTTTAGGGCAGGGGTCCGAGCAGTACTTC
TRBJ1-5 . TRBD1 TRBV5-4 CASSQGGTGNQPQHF TGTGCCAGCAGCCAAGGGGGCACAGGCAATCAGCCCCAGCATTTT
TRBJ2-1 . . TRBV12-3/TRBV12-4 CASRRTTNNEQFF TGTGCCAGCAGGCGGACTACCAACAATGAGCAGTTCTTC
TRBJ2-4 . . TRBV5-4 CASSLIGRGAQRTIQYF TGTGCCAGCAGCTTGATTGGAAGAGGAGCCCAGAGGACGATTCAGTACTTC
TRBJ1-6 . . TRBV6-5 CASSYSPGLTNSPLHF TGTGCCAGCAGTTATAGCCCGGGACTGACTAATTCACCCCTCCACTTT
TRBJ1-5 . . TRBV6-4 CASSDSSGTGNQPQHF TGTGCCAGCAGTGACTCGTCGGGGACTGGCAATCAGCCCCAGCATTTT
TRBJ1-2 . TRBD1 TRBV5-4 CASRRDTGDGYTF TGTGCCAGCAGACGAGACACAGGGGATGGCTACACCTTC
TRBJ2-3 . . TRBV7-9 CASRQGEDTQYF TGTGCCAGCAGACAGGGTGAAGATACGCAGTATTTT
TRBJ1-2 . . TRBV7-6 CASSLGTENNYGYTF TGTGCCAGCAGCTTAGGTACAGAGAATAACTATGGCTACACCTTC
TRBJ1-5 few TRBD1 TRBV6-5 CASSLGQGKNQPQHF TGTGCCAGCAGTTTGGGACAGGGGAAGAATCAGCCCCAGCATTTT
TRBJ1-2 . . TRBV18 CASSPDAVGNGYTF TGTGCCAGCTCACCAGATGCGGTAGGCAATGGCTACACCTTC
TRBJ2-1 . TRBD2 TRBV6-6 CASSSSGGPNEQFF TGTGCCAGCAGCTCTAGCGGGGGACCCAATGAGCAGTTCTTC
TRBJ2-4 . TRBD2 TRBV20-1 CSASIAGGDKNIQYF TGCAGTGCTAGTATAGCGGGGGGGGACAAAAACATTCAGTACTTC
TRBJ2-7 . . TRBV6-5 CASSYARQRGYEQYF TGTGCCAGCAGTTACGCGCGGCAGCGCGGATACGAGCAGTACTTC
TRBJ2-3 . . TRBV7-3 CASSLGGQDTQYF TGTGCCAGCAGCTTGGGCGGGCAAGATACGCAGTATTTT
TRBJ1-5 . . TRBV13 CASSLPQGWAQSNQPQHF TGTGCCAGCAGCTTACCACAGGGATGGGCCCAAAGCAATCAGCCCCAGCATTTT
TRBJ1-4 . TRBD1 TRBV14 CASSPDRVKLFF TGTGCCAGCAGCCCCGACAGGGTAAAACTGTTTTTT
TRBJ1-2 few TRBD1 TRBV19 CASSIASTGVGGYTF TGTGCCAGTAGTATAGCCTCGACAGGGGTTGGTGGCTACACCTTC
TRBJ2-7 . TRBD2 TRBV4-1 CASSQETSGGARDEQYF TGCGCCAGCAGCCAAGAAACTAGCGGGGGGGCCAGGGACGAGCAGTACTTC
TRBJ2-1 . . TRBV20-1 CSASIYNEQFF TGCAGTGCCTCAATTTACAATGAGCAGTTCTTC
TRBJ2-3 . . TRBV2 CASSGLLEDTQYF TGTGCCAGCAGTGGATTGCTCGAAGATACGCAGTATTTT
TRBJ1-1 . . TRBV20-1 CSVGGSQAFF TGCAGTGTTGGAGGAAGTCAAGCTTTCTTT
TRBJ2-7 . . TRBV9 CASSVDAGNHYEQYF TGTGCCAGCAGCGTAGATGCAGGGAATCACTACGAGCAGTACTTC
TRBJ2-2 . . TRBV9 CASSVYTDTGELFF TGTGCCAGCAGCGTCTATACCGACACCGGGGAGCTGTTTTTT
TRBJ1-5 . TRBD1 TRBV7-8 CASSLTRGPGNNQPQHF TGTGCCAGCAGCTTAACGAGGGGGCCGGGGAATAATCAGCCCCAGCATTTT
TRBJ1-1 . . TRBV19 CASTGNTEAFF TGTGCCAGTACGGGGAACACTGAAGCTTTCTTT
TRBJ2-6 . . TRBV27 CASSQWGSWTHSGANVLTF TGTGCCAGCAGTCAATGGGGGAGTTGGACCCACTCTGGGGCCAACGTCCTGACTTTC
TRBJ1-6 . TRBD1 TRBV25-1 CASSDRRQGGNSPLHF TGCGCCAGCAGTGACCGACGACAGGGGGGTAATTCACCCCTCCACTTT
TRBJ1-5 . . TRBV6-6 CASSSSQGNQPQHF TGTGCCAGCAGTTCCTCACAGGGAAATCAGCCCCAGCATTTT
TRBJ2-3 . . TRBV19 CASSISGADTQYF TGTGCCAGTAGTATATCCGGGGCAGATACGCAGTATTTT
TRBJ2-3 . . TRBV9 CASSAPRRGGRTDTQYF TGTGCCAGCAGCGCACCCAGGAGAGGGGGACGCACAGATACGCAGTATTTT
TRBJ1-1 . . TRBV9 CASSPGNRANTEAFF TGTGCCAGCAGCCCGGGAAACAGGGCAAACACTGAAGCTTTCTTT
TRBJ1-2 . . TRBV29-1 CSVGDLQTGYTF TGCAGCGTTGGGGACCTCCAGACGGGCTACACCTTC
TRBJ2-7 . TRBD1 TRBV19 CASNPGTGLGYEQYF TGTGCCAGTAACCCTGGGACAGGGTTAGGCTACGAGCAGTACTTC
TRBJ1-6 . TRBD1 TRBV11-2 CASSFRTGVSPLHF TGTGCCAGCAGTTTTCGGACAGGGGTCTCACCCCTCCACTTT
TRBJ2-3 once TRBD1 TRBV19 CASSRQGSTDTQYF TGTGCCAGTAGTCGACAGGGAAGCACAGATACGCAGTATTTT
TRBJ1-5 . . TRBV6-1 CASSDWGGSNQPQHF TGTGCCAGCAGTGATTGGGGGGGGAGCAATCAGCCCCAGCATTTT
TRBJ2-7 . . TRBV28 CASSAFDRAGRGQYF TGTGCCAGCAGCGCCTTCGACAGGGCGGGGAGAGGGCAGTACTTC
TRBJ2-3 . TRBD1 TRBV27 CASVDRSTDTQYF TGTGCCAGCGTGGACAGGAGCACAGATACGCAGTATTTT